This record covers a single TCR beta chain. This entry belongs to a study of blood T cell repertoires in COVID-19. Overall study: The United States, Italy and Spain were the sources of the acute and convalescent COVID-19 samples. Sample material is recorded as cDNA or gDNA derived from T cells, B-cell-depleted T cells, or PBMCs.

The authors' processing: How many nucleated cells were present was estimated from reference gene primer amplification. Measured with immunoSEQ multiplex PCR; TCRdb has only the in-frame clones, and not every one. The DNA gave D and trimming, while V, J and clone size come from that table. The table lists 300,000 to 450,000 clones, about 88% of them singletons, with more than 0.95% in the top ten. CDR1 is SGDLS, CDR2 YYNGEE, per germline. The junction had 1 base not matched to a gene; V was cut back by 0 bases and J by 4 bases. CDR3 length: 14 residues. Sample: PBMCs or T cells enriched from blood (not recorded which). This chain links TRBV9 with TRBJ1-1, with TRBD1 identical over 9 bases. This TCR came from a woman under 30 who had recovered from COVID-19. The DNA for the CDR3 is TGTGCCAGCAGCGTAGGGACAGGGGTCACTGAAGCTTTCTTT. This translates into CASSVGTGVTEAFF.